Included here is one TCR beta chain sequence, with context. Antigen specificity is unknown. The entry originates in a study of a mutant IDH1 vaccine in newly diagnosed glioma. Here immunoSEQ multiplex PCR was the method, and the copy in TCRdb shows in-frame clones only, minus some. The sample comprises 88,000 or so clones, 65% to 90% of which are singletons, and approximately 2.3% rests with the top ten. The sample's time point: week 23, last vaccination. Doses comprised 300 ug of mutant IDH1 20-mer peptide each, plus topical imiquimod. This CDR3 is built from 13 residues. The germline V gene encodes CDR1 SEHNR and CDR2 FQNEAQ (reference sequence). Trimming removed 2 bases at V and 2 bases at J, with 3 bases between.

V and J are TRBV7-9 and TRBJ2-2, with unresolved D. The source material was PBMCs, sampled from a glioma patient whose treatment included an IDH1 peptide vaccine. This TCR was sampled from a man in his thirties or forties with glioma. Some clones in this sample may be carry-over from other donors' samples. As DNA, the CDR3 is TGTGCCAGCAGCTTACTAAACACCGGGGAGCTGTTTTTT. It specifies CASSLLNTGELFF.